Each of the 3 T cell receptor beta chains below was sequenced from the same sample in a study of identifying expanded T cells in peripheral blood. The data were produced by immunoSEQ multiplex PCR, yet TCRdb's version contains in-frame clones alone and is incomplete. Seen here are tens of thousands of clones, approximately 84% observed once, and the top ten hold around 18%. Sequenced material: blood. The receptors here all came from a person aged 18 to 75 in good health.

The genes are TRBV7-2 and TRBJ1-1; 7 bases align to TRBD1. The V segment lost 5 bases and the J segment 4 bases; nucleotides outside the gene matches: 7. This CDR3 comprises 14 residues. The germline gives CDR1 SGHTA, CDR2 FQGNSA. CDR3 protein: CASSQAGTVTEAFF. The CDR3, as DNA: TGTGCCAGCAGCCAAGCCGGGACAGTCACTGAAGCTTTCTTT. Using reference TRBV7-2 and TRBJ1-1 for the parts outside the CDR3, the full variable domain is GAGVSQSPSNKVTEKGKDVELRCDPISGHTALYWYRQSLGQGLEFLIYFQGNSAPDKSGLPSDRFSAERTGGSVSTLTIQRTQQEDSAVYLCASSQAGTVTEAFFGQGTRLTVV.

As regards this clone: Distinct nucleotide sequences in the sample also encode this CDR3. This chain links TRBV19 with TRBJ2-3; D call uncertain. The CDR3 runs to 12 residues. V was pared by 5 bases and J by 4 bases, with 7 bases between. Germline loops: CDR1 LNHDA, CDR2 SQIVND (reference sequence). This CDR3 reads CASSLRPDTQYF. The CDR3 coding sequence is TGTGCCAGTAGTCTACGGCCAGATACGCAGTATTTT.

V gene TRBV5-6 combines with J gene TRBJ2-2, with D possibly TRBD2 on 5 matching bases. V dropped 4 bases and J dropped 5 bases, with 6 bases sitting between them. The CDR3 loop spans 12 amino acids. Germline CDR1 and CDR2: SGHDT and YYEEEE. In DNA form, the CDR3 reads TGTGCCAGCAGCCCGGGAACCGGGGAGCTGTTTTTT. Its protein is CASSPGTGELFF.